This TCR beta chain came from a study of shared clonotypes between healthy human individuals. Terminally differentiated effector memory CD45RA+ cells were excluded from the naive CD8 cells, which were CD45RO-negative and positively selected for CCR7. The data were produced by immunoSEQ multiplex PCR, yet TCRdb's version contains in-frame clones alone and is incomplete. The sample holds around 1.9 million clones, roughly 91% seen once. This CDR3 contains 16 residues. V lost 5 bases to trimming and J lost 4 bases, with 17 bases between them. The V gene's germline CDR1 is MGHRA and CDR2 YSYEKL. The chain employs TRBV4-1 and TRBJ2-2; tentative D call: TRBD2 (5 bases). The sample consisted of naive CD8+ T cells from PBMCs. This TCR was recovered from a man aged 18 to 35 in good health. Some clones in this sample may be carry-over from other donors' samples. The DNA for the CDR3 is TGCGCCAGCAGCTACCAGGCCGGAGGATCCACCGGGGAGCTGTTTTTT. The encoded protein is CASSYQAGGSTGELFF.